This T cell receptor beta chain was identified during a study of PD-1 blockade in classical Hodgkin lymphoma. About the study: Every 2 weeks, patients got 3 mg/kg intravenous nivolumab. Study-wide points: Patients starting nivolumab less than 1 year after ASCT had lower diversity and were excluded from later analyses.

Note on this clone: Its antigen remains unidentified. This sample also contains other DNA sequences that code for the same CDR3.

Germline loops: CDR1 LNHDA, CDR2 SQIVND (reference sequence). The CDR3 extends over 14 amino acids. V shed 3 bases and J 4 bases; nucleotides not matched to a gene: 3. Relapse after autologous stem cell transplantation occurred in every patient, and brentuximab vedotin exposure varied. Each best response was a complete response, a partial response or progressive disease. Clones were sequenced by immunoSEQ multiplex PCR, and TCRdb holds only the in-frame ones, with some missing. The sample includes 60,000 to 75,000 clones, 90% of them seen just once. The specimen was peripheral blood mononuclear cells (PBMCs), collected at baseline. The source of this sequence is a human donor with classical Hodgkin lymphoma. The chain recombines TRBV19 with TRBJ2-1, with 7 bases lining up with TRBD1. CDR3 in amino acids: CASSMGQSYNEQFF. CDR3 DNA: TGTGCCAGTAGTATGGGACAGTCATACAATGAGCAGTTCTTC.